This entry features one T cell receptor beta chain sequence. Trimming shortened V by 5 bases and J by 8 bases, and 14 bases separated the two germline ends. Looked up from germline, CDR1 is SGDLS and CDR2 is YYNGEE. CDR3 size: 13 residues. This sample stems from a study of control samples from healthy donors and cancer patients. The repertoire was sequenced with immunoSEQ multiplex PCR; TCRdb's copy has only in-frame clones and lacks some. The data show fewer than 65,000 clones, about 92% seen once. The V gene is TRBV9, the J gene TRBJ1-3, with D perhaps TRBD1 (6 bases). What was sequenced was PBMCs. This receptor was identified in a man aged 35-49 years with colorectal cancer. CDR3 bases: TGTGCCAGCAGACAGGCGGGGGCGGACACCATATATTTT. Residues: CASRQAGADTIYF.